Listed below are T cell receptor beta chains from one sample, sequenced in a study of shared clonotypes between healthy human individuals. Sequencing was performed with immunoSEQ multiplex PCR; in TCRdb, only in-frame clones are kept and a portion is missing. Of 740,000 or so clones in the sample, 73% were seen once. Material: memory CD4+ T cells sorted from blood. The receptors derive from a woman younger than 45 in good health. Both conserved end residues are part of each CDR3. A D gene is named only where the DNA matches it firmly. Some rows mark clone size as missing; the rest say once, few, many or name a class of expanded clone.

D gene | J gene | V gene | clone size | CDR3 length | CDR3 DNA | CDR3 protein
TRBD2 | TRBJ2-1 | TRBV5-1 | . | 16 | TGCGCCAGCAGCTTGGTGGGGACTAGCGGGAGAAGTGAGCAGTTCTTC | CASSLVGTSGRSEQFF
. | TRBJ2-7 | TRBV29-1 | once | 13 | TGCAGCGTCGGGACTGATGTTACCTACGAGCAGTACTTC | CSVGTDVTYEQYF
. | TRBJ2-5 | TRBV7-6 | . | 13 | TGTGCCAGCAGCGCCAGAAGTCGAGAGACCCAGTACTTC | CASSARSRETQYF
. | TRBJ2-2 | TRBV2 | . | 14 | TGTGCCAGCAGTAGAGGAGGAGGGGCCGGGGAGCTGTTTTTT | CASSRGGGAGELFF
. | TRBJ2-7 | TRBV27 | . | 16 | TGTGCCAGCAGTTCCCCCTCCAAGGGGCGGTTATACGAGCAGTACTTC | CASSSPSKGRLYEQYF
TRBD2 | TRBJ2-1 | TRBV2 | . | 16 | TGTGCCAGCACCCGGACTAGCGGGAGGGGGGTAAATGAGCAGTTCTTC | CASTRTSGRGVNEQFF
TRBD2 | TRBJ2-1 | TRBV10-1 | few | 15 | TGCGCCAGCCAGAGTGGCCTAGCGGGGGGCAATGAGCAGTTCTTC | CASQSGLAGGNEQFF
. | TRBJ2-7 | TRBV6-1 | . | 13 | TGTGCCAGCCTCGGGACTGGGCCCTACGAGCAGTACTTC | CASLGTGPYEQYF
TRBD2 | TRBJ2-1 | TRBV2 | . | 13 | TGTGCCAGAGTAGCGGGAGAGAACAATGAGCAGTTCTTC | CARVAGENNEQFF
. | TRBJ1-2 | TRBV14 | few | 15 | TGTGCCAGCAGCCAAGACGGACTTCCCCTCGAAGGCTACACCTTC | CASSQDGLPLEGYTF
. | TRBJ2-7 | TRBV11-2 | . | 15 | TGTGCCAGCAGCTTAGATCGTAACAGTTGGTACGAGCAGTACTTC | CASSLDRNSWYEQYF
TRBD2 | TRBJ2-2 | TRBV11-2 | . | 15 | TGTGCCAGCAGCCGGGGACTAGCGGGCACCGGGGAGCTGTTTTTT | CASSRGLAGTGELFF
. | TRBJ2-3 | TRBV20-1 | once | 10 | TGCAGTGCCCCCTACGGTACGCAGTATTTT | CSAPYGTQYF
TRBD2 | TRBJ2-2 | TRBV19 | . | 16 | TGTGCCAGTAGTATACAAGCGGGAGGGCGCACCGGGGAGCTGTTTTTT | CASSIQAGGRTGELFF
TRBD2 | TRBJ2-1 | TRBV28 | many | 16 | TGTGCCAGCAGTTTGTCGAAGGGACTAGCGGGAGAGGGGCAGTTCTTC | CASSLSKGLAGEGQFF
TRBD1 | TRBJ1-2 | TRBV10-3 | . | 17 | TGTGCCATCAGTGAGTACGAGCCCGGACAGGGTGTCTATGGCTACACCTTC | CAISEYEPGQGVYGYTF
TRBD1 | TRBJ1-1 | TRBV6-1 | . | 16 | TGTGCCAGCAGTGATCCCGGGACAGGGTTTATCACTGAAGCTTTCTTT | CASSDPGTGFITEAFF
. | TRBJ1-3 | TRBV9 | . | 17 | TGTGCCAGCAGCGTGCGGGACGGACGATTTTCTGGAAACACCATATATTTT | CASSVRDGRFSGNTIYF
. | TRBJ2-3 | TRBV5-4 | . | 14 | TGTGCCAGCAGCTTACTAGTGGGCACAGATACGCAGTATTTT | CASSLLVGTDTQYF
. | TRBJ1-3 | TRBV14 | . | 14 | TGTGCCAGCAGCCAAGATGGCAGAGGAAACACCATATATTTT | CASSQDGRGNTIYF
TRBD1 | TRBJ2-1 | TRBV5-8 | . | 14 | TGTGCCAGCAGCCCACGACAGGGGTACGGCGAGCAGTTCTTC | CASSPRQGYGEQFF
. | TRBJ1-4 | TRBV7-9 | . | 14 | TGTGCCAGCAGCCGGGGTTCAACTAATGAAAAACTGTTTTTT | CASSRGSTNEKLFF
. | TRBJ2-3 | TRBV18 | . | 14 | TGTGCCAGCTCACCGACTCTTGAGGGAGATACGCAGTATTTT | CASSPTLEGDTQYF
TRBD2 | TRBJ2-3 | TRBV7-9 | . | 15 | TGTGCCAGCAGCTTAGCGGGAGGGCCCCCAGATACGCAGTATTTT | CASSLAGGPPDTQYF
. | TRBJ2-1 | TRBV28 | few | 12 | TGTGCCAGCAGCATCCTCTACAATGAGCAGTTCTTC | CASSILYNEQFF
. | TRBJ2-2 | TRBV7-6 | . | 13 | TGTGCCAGCAGGATGGCGAACACCGGGGAGCTGTTTTTT | CASRMANTGELFF
. | TRBJ2-7 | TRBV6-5 | few | 13 | TGTGCCAGCAGATGGACTGGAGCCTACGAGCAGTACTTC | CASRWTGAYEQYF
TRBD1 | TRBJ1-2 | TRBV5-6 | . | 14 | TGTGCCAGCAGCTTGCCCGGGACAGACTATGGCTACACCTTC | CASSLPGTDYGYTF
TRBD1 | TRBJ1-5 | TRBV19 | . | 16 | TGTGCCAGTAGTTTCCGGACAGGGTATAGCAATCAGCCCCAGCATTTT | CASSFRTGYSNQPQHF
TRBD2 | TRBJ2-7 | TRBV5-1 | . | 14 | TGCGCCAGCAGTTCCGGGACTAGCGGTTTAGAGCAGTACTTC | CASSSGTSGLEQYF
TRBD1 | TRBJ2-2 | TRBV28 | . | 14 | TGTGCCAGCAGTCCGGGACAGGGGGACGGGGAGCTGTTTTTT | CASSPGQGDGELFF
TRBD1 | TRBJ2-1 | TRBV5-1 | . | 14 | TGCGCCAGCAATCAACAGGGGGCCTACAATGAGCAGTTCTTC | CASNQQGAYNEQFF
TRBD1 | TRBJ2-5 | TRBV13 | . | 15 | TGTGCCAGCAGCACCGGACAGGGGAGTCGAGAGACCCAGTACTTC | CASSTGQGSRETQYF
TRBD2 | TRBJ2-7 | TRBV6-6 | . | 12 | TGTGCCAGCAGACTAGCGGGTTACGAGCAGTACTTC | CASRLAGYEQYF
TRBD1 | TRBJ1-5 | TRBV11-2 | . | 15 | TGTGCCAGCAGCTTAGGAGGACAGGGCAATCAGCCCCAGCATTTT | CASSLGGQGNQPQHF
. | TRBJ2-1 | TRBV6-1 | . | 15 | TGTGCCAGCTGCACCCCGGAAGGGGCCCGCGGTGAGCAGTTCTTC | CASCTPEGARGEQFF
. | TRBJ2-7 | TRBV20-1 | . | 11 | TGCAGTGTAAGGGTGCTCGACGAGCAGTACTTC | CSVRVLDEQYF
. | TRBJ1-2 | TRBV2 | . | 11 | TGTGCCAGCAGTGAAGACTATGGCTACACCTTC | CASSEDYGYTF
TRBD2 | TRBJ2-1 | TRBV25-1 | few | 16 | TGTGCCAGCAGCCCCGAGGGCGGGAGCCTCTACAATGAGCAGTTCTTC | CASSPEGGSLYNEQFF
TRBD1 | TRBJ1-4 | TRBV11-2 | . | 16 | TGTGCCAGCAGCCTGAATGCCGGGACAGACAACGAAAAACTGTTTTTT | CASSLNAGTDNEKLFF
. | TRBJ1-2 | TRBV11-2 | few | 15 | TGTGCCAGCAGCCACCCCCTACGCAAGAACTATGGCTACACCTTC | CASSHPLRKNYGYTF
TRBD1 | TRBJ1-2 | TRBV5-1 | . | 14 | TGCGCCAGCAGCTCGCAGGGGGCGCCCACCGGCTACACCTTC | CASSSQGAPTGYTF
TRBD2 | TRBJ2-3 | TRBV28 | . | 17 | TGTGCCAGCAGTCCTCACCTAGCGGGAGGGCCCACAGATACGCAGTATTTT | CASSPHLAGGPTDTQYF
. | TRBJ1-5 | TRBV2 | . | 14 | TGTGCCAGCAATCTCGGGACTCTGGGACAGCCCCAGCATTTT | CASNLGTLGQPQHF
. | TRBJ2-7 | TRBV28 | . | 14 | TGTGCCAGCAGTCAGGGCGGGCGAAACTACGAGCAGTACTTC | CASSQGGRNYEQYF
TRBD1 | TRBJ1-3 | TRBV5-1 | . | 17 | TGCGCCAGCAGCCGGTCACTAACAGGGGGCTCTGGAAACACCATATATTTT | CASSRSLTGGSGNTIYF
. | TRBJ1-1 | TRBV19 | . | 15 | TGTGCCAGTAGTTTCCTAGGGGGGAGCGACGCTGAAGCTTTCTTT | CASSFLGGSDAEAFF
. | TRBJ1-2 | TRBV28 | . | 13 | TGTGCCAGCACCCCCTTCGGGGTCTATGGCTACACCTTC | CASTPFGVYGYTF
. | TRBJ2-1 | TRBV5-8 | . | 14 | TGTGCCAGCAGCCCCAAGGGGGAGACGTATGAGCAGTTCTTC | CASSPKGETYEQFF
TRBD1 | TRBJ1-2 | TRBV5-8 | . | 16 | TGTGCCAGCAGCCCCGTGACAGGGGGCTCGGAGTATGGCTACACCTTC | CASSPVTGGSEYGYTF
TRBD2 | TRBJ2-1 | TRBV5-1 | . | 15 | TGCGCCAGCAGCTTTAGCGGGAGGGCCATAGATGAGCAGTTCTTC | CASSFSGRAIDEQFF
. | TRBJ1-2 | TRBV16 | . | 15 | TGTGCCAGCAGCCAATCGAACTTAGCTAACTATGGCTACACCTTC | CASSQSNLANYGYTF
TRBD2 | TRBJ2-3 | TRBV30 | . | 14 | TGTGCCTGGAGGATAGCGGGAGGGCCTGCGACGCAGTATTTT | CAWRIAGGPATQYF
. | TRBJ1-4 | TRBV5-1 | . | 17 | TGCGCCAGCAGCTTGGTGGGCAGGGGAGGCACTAATGAAAAACTGTTTTTT | CASSLVGRGGTNEKLFF
. | TRBJ1-1 | TRBV5-1 | . | 14 | TGCGCCAGCAGCTTTACAGGGCTAAACACTGAAGCTTTCTTT | CASSFTGLNTEAFF
. | TRBJ1-4 | TRBV2 | . | 13 | TGTGCCAGCAGTTACAGCCCTAATGAAAAACTGTTTTTT | CASSYSPNEKLFF